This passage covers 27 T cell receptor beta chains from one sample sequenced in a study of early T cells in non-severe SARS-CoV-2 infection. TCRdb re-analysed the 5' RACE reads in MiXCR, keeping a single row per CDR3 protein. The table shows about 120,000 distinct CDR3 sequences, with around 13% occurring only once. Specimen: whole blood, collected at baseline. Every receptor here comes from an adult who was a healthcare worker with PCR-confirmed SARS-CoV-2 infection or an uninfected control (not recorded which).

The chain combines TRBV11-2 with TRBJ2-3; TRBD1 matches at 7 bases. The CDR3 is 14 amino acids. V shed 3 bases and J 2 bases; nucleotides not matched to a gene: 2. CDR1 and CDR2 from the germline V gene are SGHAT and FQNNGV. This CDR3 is CASSLGQITDTQYF. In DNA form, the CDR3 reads TGTGCCAGCAGCTTGGGACAGATCACAGATACGCAGTATTTT.

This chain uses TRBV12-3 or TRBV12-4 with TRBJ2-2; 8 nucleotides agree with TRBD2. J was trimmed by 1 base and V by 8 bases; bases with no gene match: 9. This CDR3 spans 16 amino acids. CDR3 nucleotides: TGTGCCAGCCTGACCCGGGGGGGCCGGAACACCGGGGAGCTGTTTTTT. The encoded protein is CASLTRGGRNTGELFF.

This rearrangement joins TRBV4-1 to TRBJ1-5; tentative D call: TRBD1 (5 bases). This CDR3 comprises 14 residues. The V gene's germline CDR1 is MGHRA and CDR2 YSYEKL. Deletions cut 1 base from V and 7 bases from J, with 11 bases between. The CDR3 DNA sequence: TGCGCCAGCAGCCAAGGGACACCGGGCCAGCCCCAGCATTTT. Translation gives CASSQGTPGQPQHF.

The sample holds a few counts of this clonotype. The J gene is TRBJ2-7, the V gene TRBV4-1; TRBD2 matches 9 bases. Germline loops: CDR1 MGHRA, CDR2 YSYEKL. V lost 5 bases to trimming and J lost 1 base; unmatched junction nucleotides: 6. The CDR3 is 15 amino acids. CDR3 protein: CASSLTSGRSYEQYF. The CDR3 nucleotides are TGCGCCAGCAGCTTGACTAGCGGAAGGTCCTACGAGCAGTACTTC.

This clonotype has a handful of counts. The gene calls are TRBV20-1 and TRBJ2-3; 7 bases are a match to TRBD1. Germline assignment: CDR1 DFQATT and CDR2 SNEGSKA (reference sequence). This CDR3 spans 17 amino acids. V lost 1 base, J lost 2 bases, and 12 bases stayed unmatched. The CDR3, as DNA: TGCAGTGCTAGAGTGGGCTACAGGGGACAGCTCACAGATACGCAGTATTTT. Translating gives CSARVGYRGQLTDTQYF.

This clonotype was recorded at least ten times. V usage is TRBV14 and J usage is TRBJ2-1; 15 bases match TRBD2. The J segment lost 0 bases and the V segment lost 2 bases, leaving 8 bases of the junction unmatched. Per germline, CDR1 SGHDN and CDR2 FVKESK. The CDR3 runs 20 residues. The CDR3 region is CASSQPRTSGGVSSYNEQFF. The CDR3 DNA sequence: TGTGCCAGCAGCCAACCTAGGACTAGCGGGGGGGTAAGCTCCTACAATGAGCAGTTCTTC. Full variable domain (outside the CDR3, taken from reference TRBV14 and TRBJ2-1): EAGVTQFPSHSVIEKGQTVTLRCDPISGHDNLYWYRRVMGKEIKFLLHFVKESKQDESGMPNNRFLAERTGGTYSTLKVQPAELEDSGVYFCASSQPRTSGGVSSYNEQFFGPGTRLTVL.

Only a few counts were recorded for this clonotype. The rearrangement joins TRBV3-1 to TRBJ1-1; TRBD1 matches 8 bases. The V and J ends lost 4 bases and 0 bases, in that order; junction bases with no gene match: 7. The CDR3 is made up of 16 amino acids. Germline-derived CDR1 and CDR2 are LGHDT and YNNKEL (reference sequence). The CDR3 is CASSRGQGRVNTEAFF. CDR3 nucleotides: TGTGCCAGCAGCCGCGGACAGGGACGGGTGAACACTGAAGCTTTCTTT. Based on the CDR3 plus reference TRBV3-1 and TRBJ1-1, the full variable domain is DTAVSQTPKYLVTQMGNDKSIKCEQNLGHDTMYWYKQDSKKFLKIMFSYNNKELIINETVPNRFSPKSPDKAHLNLHINSLELGDSAVYFCASSRGQGRVNTEAFFGQGTRLTVV.

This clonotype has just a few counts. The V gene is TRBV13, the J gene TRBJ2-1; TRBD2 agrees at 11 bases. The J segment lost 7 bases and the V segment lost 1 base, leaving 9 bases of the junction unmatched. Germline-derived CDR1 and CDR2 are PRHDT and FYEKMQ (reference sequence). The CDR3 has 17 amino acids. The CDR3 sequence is CASSLVTSGRGKNEQFF. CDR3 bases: TGTGCCAGCAGCTTAGTTACTAGCGGGAGAGGAAAAAATGAGCAGTTCTTC.

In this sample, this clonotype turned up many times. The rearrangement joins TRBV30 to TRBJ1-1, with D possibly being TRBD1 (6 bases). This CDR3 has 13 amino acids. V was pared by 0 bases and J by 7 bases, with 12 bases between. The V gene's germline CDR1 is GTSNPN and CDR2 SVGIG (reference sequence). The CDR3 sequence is CAWSVAGVSEAFF. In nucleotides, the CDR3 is TGTGCCTGGAGTGTTGCAGGGGTTAGTGAAGCTTTCTTT.

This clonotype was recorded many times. CDR3: CASSATGREQPQHF. The CDR3 DNA follows: TGTGCCAGCAGTGCAACTGGGAGGGAACAGCCCCAGCATTTT. The V call is TRBV6-1, the J call TRBJ1-5; D gene uncertain. This CDR3 has 14 amino acids. Germline CDR1 MNHNS, CDR2 SASEGT. Deletions cut 4 bases from V and 7 bases from J, with 14 bases between.

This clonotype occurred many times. The CDR3 DNA follows: TGTGCCAGCAGTTACTCTTCCCAGAACCCCCAGCATTTT. Amino acid sequence: CASSYSSQNPQHF. The gene calls are TRBV6-2 or TRBV6-3 and TRBJ1-5; D is unclear. Per germline, CDR1 MNHEY and CDR2 SVGEGT. V was trimmed by 0 bases and J by 10 bases, leaving 10 bases between them. This CDR3 region has 13 residues.

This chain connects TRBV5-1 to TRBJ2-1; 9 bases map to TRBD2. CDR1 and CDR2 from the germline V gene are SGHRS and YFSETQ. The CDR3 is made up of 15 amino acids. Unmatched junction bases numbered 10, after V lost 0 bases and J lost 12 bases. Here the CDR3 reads CASSLGLSGGPRQFF. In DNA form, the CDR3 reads TGCGCCAGCAGCTTGGGTCTAAGCGGGGGGCCTCGGCAGTTCTTC.

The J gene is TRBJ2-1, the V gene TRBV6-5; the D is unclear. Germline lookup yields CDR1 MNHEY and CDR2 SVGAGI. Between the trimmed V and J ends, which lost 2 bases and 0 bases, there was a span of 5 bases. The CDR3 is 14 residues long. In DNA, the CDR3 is TGTGCCAGCAGTTACGCGACCTCCTACAATGAGCAGTTCTTC. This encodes CASSYATSYNEQFF.

The CDR3 spells CASSLGRGEAFF. CDR3 bases: TGTGCCAGCAGCTTAGGACGCGGGGAAGCTTTCTTT. This sequence joins TRBV7-9 and TRBJ1-1; no clear D. The CDR3 sequence is 12 residues long. The V gene's germline CDR1 is SEHNR and CDR2 FQNEAQ (reference sequence). Trimming took off 1 base at V and 8 bases at J, with 8 bases between the two ends. The full variable domain, with the rest looked up from reference TRBV7-9 and TRBJ1-1, is DTGVSQNPRHKITKRGQNVTFRCDPISEHNRLYWYRQTLGQGPEFLTYFQNEAQLEKSRLLSDRFSAERPKGSFSTLEIQRTEQGDSAMYLCASSLGRGEAFFGQGTRLTVV.

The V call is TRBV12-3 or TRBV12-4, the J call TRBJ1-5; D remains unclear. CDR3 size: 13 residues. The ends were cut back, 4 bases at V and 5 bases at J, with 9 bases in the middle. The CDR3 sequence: CASSSREYQPQHF. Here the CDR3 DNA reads TGTGCCAGCAGTTCTAGGGAATATCAGCCCCAGCATTTT.

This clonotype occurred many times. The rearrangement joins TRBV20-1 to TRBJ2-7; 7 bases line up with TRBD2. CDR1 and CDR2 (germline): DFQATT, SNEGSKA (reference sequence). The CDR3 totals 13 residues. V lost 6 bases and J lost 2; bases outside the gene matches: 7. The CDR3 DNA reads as TGCAGTGCAAGCGGGACTTCCACCTACGAGCAGTACTTC. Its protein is CSASGTSTYEQYF.

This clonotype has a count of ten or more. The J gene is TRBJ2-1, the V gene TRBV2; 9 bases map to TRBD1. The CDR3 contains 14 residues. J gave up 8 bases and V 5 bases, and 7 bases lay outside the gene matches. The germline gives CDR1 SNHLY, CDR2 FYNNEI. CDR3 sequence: CASSYHRGLDEQFF. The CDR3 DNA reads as TGTGCCAGCAGTTATCACAGGGGGCTCGATGAGCAGTTCTTC.

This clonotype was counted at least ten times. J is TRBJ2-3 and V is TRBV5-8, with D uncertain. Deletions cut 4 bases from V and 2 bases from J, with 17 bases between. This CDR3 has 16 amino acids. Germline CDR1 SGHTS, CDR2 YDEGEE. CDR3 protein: CASSRGRRMNTDTQYF. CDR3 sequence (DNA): TGTGCCAGCAGCCGTGGGCGAAGGATGAACACAGATACGCAGTATTTT.

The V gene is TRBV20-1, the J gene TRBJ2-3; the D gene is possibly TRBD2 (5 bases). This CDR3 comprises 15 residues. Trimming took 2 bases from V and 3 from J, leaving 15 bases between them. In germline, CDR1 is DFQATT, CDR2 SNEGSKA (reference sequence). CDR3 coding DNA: TGCAGTGCTAGACCGGCCAGGCGGGTGACAGATACGCAGTATTTT. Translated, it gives CSARPARRVTDTQYF.

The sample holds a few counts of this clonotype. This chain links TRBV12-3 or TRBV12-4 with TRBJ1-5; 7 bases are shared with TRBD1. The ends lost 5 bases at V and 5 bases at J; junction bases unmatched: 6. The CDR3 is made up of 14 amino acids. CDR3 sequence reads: CASSPRQGHQPQHF. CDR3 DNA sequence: TGTGCCAGCAGTCCTCGACAGGGACATCAGCCCCAGCATTTT.

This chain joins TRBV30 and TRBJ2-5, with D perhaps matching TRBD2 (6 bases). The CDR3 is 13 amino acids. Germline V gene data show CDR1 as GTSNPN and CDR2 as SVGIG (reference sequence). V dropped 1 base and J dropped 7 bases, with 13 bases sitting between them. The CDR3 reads CAWSAPGDGTQYF. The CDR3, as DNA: TGTGCCTGGAGTGCACCGGGGGATGGGACCCAGTACTTC.

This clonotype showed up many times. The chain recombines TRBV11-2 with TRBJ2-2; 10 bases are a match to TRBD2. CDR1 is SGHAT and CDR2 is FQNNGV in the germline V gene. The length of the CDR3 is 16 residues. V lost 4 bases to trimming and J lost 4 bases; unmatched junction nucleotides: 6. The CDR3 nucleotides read TGTGCCAGCAGCTCGCAACTAGCGGGGTCCACCGGGGAGCTGTTTTTT. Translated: CASSSQLAGSTGELFF.

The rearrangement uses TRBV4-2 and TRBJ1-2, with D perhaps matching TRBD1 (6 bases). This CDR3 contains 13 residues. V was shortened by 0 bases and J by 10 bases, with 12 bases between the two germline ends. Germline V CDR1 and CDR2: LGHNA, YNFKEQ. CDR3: CASSQDRGKAYTF. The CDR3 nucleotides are TGTGCCAGCAGCCAAGACAGGGGAAAAGCCTACACCTTC.

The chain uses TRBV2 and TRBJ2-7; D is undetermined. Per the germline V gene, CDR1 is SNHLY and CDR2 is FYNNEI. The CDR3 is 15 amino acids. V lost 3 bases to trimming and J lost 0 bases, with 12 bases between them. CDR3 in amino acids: CASSDFSSHSYEQYF. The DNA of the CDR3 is TGTGCCAGCAGTGATTTCAGCTCTCACTCCTACGAGCAGTACTTC.

For the CDR3, the DNA is TGTGCCACCAGTGATAGGATCCCCGGGGCGGGAGGGCCCACAGATACGCAGTATTTT. Its protein product is CATSDRIPGAGGPTDTQYF. V and J are TRBV24-1 and TRBJ2-3, with 9 nucleotides matching TRBD2. After removal of 3 bases from V and 2 bases from J, the junction contained 14 bases not matched to a gene. The CDR3 has 19 residues. The germline gives CDR1 KGHDR, CDR2 SFDVKD.

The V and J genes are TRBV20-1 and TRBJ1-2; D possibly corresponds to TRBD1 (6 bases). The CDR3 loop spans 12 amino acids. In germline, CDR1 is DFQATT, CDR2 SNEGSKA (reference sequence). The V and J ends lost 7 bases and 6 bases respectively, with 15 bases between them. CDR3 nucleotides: TGCAGTGTTCCTGGTAGGGGGGATGGCTACACCTTC. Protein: CSVPGRGDGYTF.

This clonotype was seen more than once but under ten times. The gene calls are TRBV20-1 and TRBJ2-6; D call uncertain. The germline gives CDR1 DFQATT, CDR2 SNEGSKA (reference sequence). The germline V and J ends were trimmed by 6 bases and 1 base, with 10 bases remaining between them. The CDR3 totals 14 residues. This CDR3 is CSARPFSGANVLTF. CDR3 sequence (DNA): TGCAGTGCCCGGCCTTTTTCTGGGGCCAACGTCCTGACTTTC.